This T cell receptor beta chain was sequenced in a study of shared clonotypes between healthy human individuals. General study points: Estimated richness was generally greater in naive than memory subsets.

The V and J ends lost 0 bases and 4 bases respectively, with 10 bases between them. This CDR3 spans 14 amino acids. CDR1 is KGHSY, CDR2 FQNENV, per germline. Of note for this clone: Antigen unknown.

As defined, naive CD8 cells were CD45RO-negative and positively selected for CCR7, with terminally differentiated effector memory CD45RA+ cells excluded. The data were produced by immunoSEQ multiplex PCR, yet TCRdb's version contains in-frame clones alone and is incomplete. The repertoire consists of roughly 570,000 clones, with roughly 98% occurring once and the leading ten covering 0.3%. The sequencing input was naive CD8+ T cells sorted from blood. The TCR comes from a man aged 25-40 years in good health. The genes are TRBV16 and TRBJ2-7; D is unclear. CDR3 DNA sequence: TGTGCCAGCAGCCAATCCACGACCCCGTACGAGCAGTACTTC. Its translation: CASSQSTTPYEQYF. Full variable domain (remainder filled in from reference TRBV16 and TRBJ2-7): GEEVAQTPKHLVRGEGQKAKLYCAPIKGHSYVFWYQQVLKNEFKFLISFQNENVFDETGMPKERFSAKCLPNSPCSLEIQATKLEDSAVYFCASSQSTTPYEQYFGPGTRLTVT.